The 27 T cell receptor beta chains reported below all come from one sample, sequenced in a study of Ad26.COV2.S vaccination and SARS-CoV-2 variants. The assay was immunoSEQ multiplex PCR, and TCRdb's table has in-frame clones only and misses some. The table records hundreds of thousands of clones, about 89% of them present only once. Treatment: approximately 18 received Ad26.COV2.S at low or high dose, single or two shots; about five received placebo; per-sample allocation not given. On day 63 after the first injection, vaccine and placebo recipients gave samples. The sequencing here drew on peripheral blood, taken in a trial of Ad26.COV2.S vaccine versus placebo. All receptors come from a person between 18 and 65 years old who received the Ad26.COV2.S COVID-19 vaccine or a placebo.

The gene calls are TRBV7-9 and TRBJ2-1, with 14 bases identical to TRBD2. Germline trimming cut 5 bases from V and 9 bases from J; bases unmatched to any gene: 6. Germline V gives CDR1 SEHNR, CDR2 FQNEAQ (reference sequence). This CDR3 is 15 amino acids long. The CDR3 region has the DNA TGTGCCAGCAGCCCCGGGACTAGCGGGAGCAGTGAGCAGTTCTTC. Its translation is CASSPGTSGSSEQFF.

The chain uses TRBV19 and TRBJ1-4, with a weak D call TRBD1 (6 bases). V gave up 3 bases and J gave up 7 bases, with 15 bases separating them. The CDR3 has 15 residues. Germline V gene lookup returns CDR1 LNHDA and CDR2 SQIVND (reference sequence). DNA of the CDR3: TGTGCCAGTAGTATCGGGAACAGGGAGGGTGAAAAACTGTTTTTT. It encodes CASSIGNREGEKLFF.

The V gene is TRBV29-1, the J gene TRBJ1-5; D might be TRBD1 (6 bases). Trimming cost V 4 bases and J 5 bases, with 12 bases left between them. CDR3 length: 13 residues. Germline values: CDR1 SQVTM, CDR2 ANQGSEA. CDR3 in amino acids: CSVATGTHQPQHF. CDR3 coding DNA: TGCAGCGTTGCAACGGGGACACATCAGCCCCAGCATTTT.

This clone was picked up one time. The V and J genes are TRBV18 and TRBJ1-1; 9 bases line up with TRBD1. Germline assignment: CDR1 KGHSH and CDR2 LQKENI. V lost 4 bases to trimming and J lost 7 bases; unmatched junction nucleotides: 4. The CDR3 is made up of 13 amino acids. The CDR3 DNA sequence: TGTGCCAGCTCACGGGACAGGGAAGGTGAAGCTTTCTTT. This translates into CASSRDREGEAFF.

The J gene is TRBJ2-2, the V gene TRBV5-1; 7 bases line up with TRBD2. CDR3 size: 17 residues. In germline, CDR1 is SGHRS, CDR2 YFSETQ. V gave up 8 bases and J gave up 5 bases; unmatched junction bases: 18. In DNA, the CDR3 is TGCGCCAGTGCGGGAGTCCAGCTAGGCTTTCCGACCGGGGAGCTGTTTTTT. Protein sequence: CASAGVQLGFPTGELFF.

V is TRBV19 and J is TRBJ2-2; 11 nucleotides line up with TRBD2. Germline CDR1 and CDR2: LNHDA and SQIVND (reference sequence). The CDR3 length is 16 residues. J lost 3 bases, V lost 4 bases, and 4 bases had no gene match. The CDR3 region is CASSKSGLADTGELFF. DNA of the CDR3: TGTGCCAGTAGTAAATCGGGACTAGCGGACACCGGGGAGCTGTTTTTT.

The V and J genes are TRBV13 and TRBJ2-2, with D perhaps TRBD1 (5 bases). Trimming stripped 1 base from V and 4 bases from J, with 7 bases between. The CDR3 runs to 14 residues. Per the germline V gene, CDR1 is PRHDT and CDR2 is FYEKMQ (reference sequence). CDR3 DNA: TGTGCCAGCAGCTTAGCTCAGGGCACCGGGGAGCTGTTTTTT. It encodes CASSLAQGTGELFF.

A word on this clone: Additional DNA sequences in this sample encode the identical CDR3. The genes are TRBV7-9 and TRBJ2-7, with no clear D. V lost 1 base to trimming and J lost 4 bases, with 5 bases between them. The CDR3 runs 12 residues. Germline assignment: CDR1 SEHNR and CDR2 FQNEAQ (reference sequence). CDR3: CASSLVGYEQYF. The CDR3 DNA reads TGTGCCAGCAGCTTAGTTGGGTACGAGCAGTACTTC.

CDR3 sequence: CASSSRTGGIVAFF. As DNA, the CDR3 is TGCGCCAGCAGCTCCCGGACAGGGGGGATTGTAGCTTTCTTT. The chain is built from TRBV4-3 and TRBJ1-1, with TRBD1 identical over 10 bases. CDR1 is LGHNA, CDR2 YSLEER, per germline. Unmatched junction bases numbered 10, after V lost 5 bases and J lost 10 bases. The CDR3 is 14 residues long.

The V gene is TRBV7-6, the J gene TRBJ2-1, with TRBD2 identical over 7 bases. Germline CDR1 reads SGHVS; CDR2 reads FNYEAQ. This CDR3 region has 14 residues. V was pared by 0 bases and J by 5 bases, with 1 base of the junction left unmatched. The CDR3 spells CASSLARGNNEQFF. The CDR3 DNA follows: TGTGCCAGCAGCTTAGCGCGGGGGAACAATGAGCAGTTCTTC. The variable domain in full, completed from reference TRBV7-6 and TRBJ2-1, reads GAGVSQSPRYKVTKRGQDVALRCDPISGHVSLYWYRQALGQGPEFLTYFNYEAQQDKSGLPNDRFSAERPEGSISTLTIQRTEQRDSAMYRCASSLARGNNEQFFGPGTRLTVL.

Points on this clone: Other DNA sequences in the sample encode the same CDR3. The chain has TRBV5-6 and TRBJ1-5; D ambiguous. The CDR3 is 12 amino acids. Germline CDR1 is SGHDT and CDR2 is YYEEEE. The ends were cut back, 4 bases at V and 7 bases at J, with 9 bases in the middle. CDR3 DNA sequence: TGTGCCAGCAGCCCTCAAGGCCAGCCCCAGCATTTT. This encodes CASSPQGQPQHF.

In its sample, this clone was seen once. The gene calls are TRBV7-9 and TRBJ2-7; no definite D call. Germline CDR1 and CDR2: SEHNR and FQNEAQ (reference sequence). The CDR3 spans 13 residues. The V and J ends lost 4 bases and 2 bases respectively, with 9 bases between them. As DNA, the CDR3 is TGTGCCAGCAGCTCCCGGGCCCCCTACGAGCAGTACTTC. This sequence encodes CASSSRAPYEQYF. The complete variable domain, with remaining parts taken from reference TRBV7-9 and TRBJ2-7, reads DTGVSQNPRHKITKRGQNVTFRCDPISEHNRLYWYRQTLGQGPEFLTYFQNEAQLEKSRLLSDRFSAERPKGSFSTLEIQRTEQGDSAMYLCASSSRAPYEQYFGPGTRLTVT.

V is TRBV24-1 and J is TRBJ2-5, with D maybe TRBD1 (6 bases). Trimming stripped 5 bases from V and 7 bases from J, with 10 bases between. Germline CDR1 and CDR2: KGHDR and SFDVKD. The CDR3 totals 12 residues. This chain's CDR3 is CATSGQGRTQYF. The CDR3, as DNA: TGTGCCACCAGTGGGCAGGGGAGGACCCAGTACTTC.

The chain carries TRBV3-1 (or the pseudogene TRBV3-2) and TRBJ2-3; 9 bases are a match to TRBD2. Unmatched junction bases numbered 7, after V lost 0 bases and J lost 6 bases. Germline V gene data show CDR1 as LGHDT and CDR2 as YNNKEL (reference sequence). This CDR3 spans 16 amino acids. Here the CDR3 DNA reads TGTGCCAGCAGCCAAGAAATTAGCGGGAGCTGGGATACGCAGTATTTT. It specifies CASSQEISGSWDTQYF.

V gene TRBV7-9 combines with J gene TRBJ1-4; TRBD1 might be the D (6 bases). The V end lost 8 bases, the J end lost 5 bases, and 12 bases lay between the germline ends. In germline, CDR1 is SEHNR, CDR2 FQNEAQ (reference sequence). The CDR3 totals 13 residues. For the CDR3, the DNA is TGTGCCAGCGGACGGGGGCTAAATGAAAAACTGTTTTTT. Its translation: CASGRGLNEKLFF. Looking up the rest from reference TRBV7-9 and TRBJ1-4 gives the full variable domain: DTGVSQNPRHKITKRGQNVTFRCDPISEHNRLYWYRQTLGQGPEFLTYFQNEAQLEKSRLLSDRFSAERPKGSFSTLEIQRTEQGDSAMYLCASGRGLNEKLFFGSGTQLSVL.

The chain has TRBV6-2 or TRBV6-3 and TRBJ1-2, with 7 bases aligning to TRBD1. J gave up 5 bases and V 2 bases, and 11 bases lay outside the gene matches. The CDR3 consists of 16 residues. Germline V gene data show CDR1 as MNHEY and CDR2 as SVGEGT. Here the CDR3 DNA reads TGTGCCAGCAGTTACCCGACAGGGTTCCTTTCTTATGGCTACACCTTC. Residues: CASSYPTGFLSYGYTF.

The rearrangement joins TRBV10-3 to TRBJ1-2; 11 positions agree with TRBD1. The trim removed 8 bases at V and 8 bases at J, leaving 13 bases unmatched. The germline CDR1 and CDR2 sequences are ENHRY and SYGVKD. The CDR3 consists of 15 residues. The CDR3 sequence: CAIGKPGQGGGGYTF. The CDR3 coding sequence is TGTGCCATCGGCAAACCGGGACAGGGGGGTGGCGGCTACACCTTC.

This chain connects TRBV5-6 to TRBJ2-3; D not certain. The CDR3 is 14 amino acids. The germline CDR1 and CDR2 sequences are SGHDT and YYEEEE. Trimming left V 3 bases short and J 5 bases short, with 13 bases between. CDR3 nucleotides: TGTGCCAGCAGCTCTGCCCGCGCAGGAGATACGCAGTATTTT. It specifies CASSSARAGDTQYF.

The genes are TRBV6-5 and TRBJ2-3; D is undetermined. The ends were cut back, 2 bases at V and 6 bases at J, with 15 bases in the middle. The CDR3 is 15 residues long. Germline V CDR1 and CDR2: MNHEY, SVGAGI. CDR3 sequence (DNA): TGTGCCAGCAGTTACACCGGCCCCCTGGCGGATACGCAGTATTTT. Encoded protein: CASSYTGPLADTQYF.

The chain joins TRBV20-1 to TRBJ1-1; D unresolved. CDR1 and CDR2 (germline): DFQATT, SNEGSKA (reference sequence). V was shortened by 3 bases and J by 3 bases, with 5 bases between the two germline ends. This CDR3 has 11 residues. The CDR3 sequence is CSARADTEAFF. The DNA of the CDR3 is TGCAGTGCTAGGGCAGACACTGAAGCTTTCTTT.

The rearrangement uses TRBV7-8 and TRBJ2-7; D ambiguous. CDR3 length equals 13 residues. CDR1 SGHVS and CDR2 FQNEAQ come from the germline V gene. The V end was cut by 5 bases, the J end by 1 base, with 9 bases between. In nucleotides, the CDR3 is TGTGCCAGCAGCGGCCGGCAGTCCTACGAGCAGTACTTC. Amino acid sequence: CASSGRQSYEQYF.

Comment on this clone: Different DNA sequences within this sample yield the same CDR3. The rearrangement links TRBV5-1 to TRBJ2-1; D is possibly TRBD1 or TRBD2 (5 bases each). Trimming took 1 base from V and 8 from J, leaving 7 bases between them. Germline V lookup: CDR1 SGHRS, CDR2 YFSETQ. The CDR3 extends over 12 amino acids. DNA of the CDR3: TGCGCCAGCAGCTTGCGAGGGGATGAGCAGTTCTTC. This codes for CASSLRGDEQFF.

This chain joins TRBV5-4 and TRBJ2-7; TRBD1 is a possible D gene (7 bases). From germline, CDR1 is SGHNT and CDR2 YYREEE (reference sequence). CDR3 size: 14 residues. Between the trimmed V and J ends, which lost 4 bases and 5 bases, there was a span of 16 bases. The CDR3 sequence is CASSQGGRFHEQYF. The DNA of the CDR3 is TGTGCCAGCAGCCAGGGGGGCCGTTTCCACGAGCAGTACTTC.

The rearrangement uses TRBV14 and TRBJ1-1; 7 bases align to TRBD1. The germline V gene has CDR1 SGHDN and CDR2 FVKESK. This CDR3 is built from 19 residues. J lost 5 bases, V lost 0 bases, and 18 bases had no gene match. The CDR3 spells CASSQDSPGQTKRRTEAFF. The CDR3 DNA reads as TGTGCCAGCAGCCAAGATTCACCGGGACAGACAAAAAGGAGGACTGAAGCTTTCTTT.

V usage is TRBV14 and J usage is TRBJ1-4, with D possibly matching TRBD1 (5 bases). This CDR3 has 12 residues. Trimming took 0 bases from V and 11 from J, leaving 7 bases between them. Germline V CDR1 and CDR2: SGHDN, FVKESK. CDR3 DNA: TGTGCCAGCAGCCAAGATTGGGGGAAACTGTTTTTT. Amino acid sequence: CASSQDWGKLFF.

This chain connects TRBV20-1 to TRBJ1-1; D is ambiguous. Trimming shortened V by 3 bases and J by 0 bases, and 17 bases separated the two germline ends. The CDR3 is made up of 16 amino acids. The germline V gene encodes CDR1 DFQATT and CDR2 SNEGSKA (reference sequence). The CDR3 coding sequence is TGCAGTGCTAGTCCCCGGACTTTGCCCTTGAACACTGAAGCTTTCTTT. Protein product: CSASPRTLPLNTEAFF.

This clone is a singleton in its sample. The CDR3 reads CASSLSGGSNQPQHF. The CDR3 DNA reads TGTGCCAGCAGCTTATCAGGGGGTAGCAATCAGCCCCAGCATTTT. The chain couples TRBV7-9 to TRBJ1-5, with TRBD1 matching over 7 bases. The germline V gene has CDR1 SEHNR and CDR2 FQNEAQ (reference sequence). CDR3 length: 15 amino acids. V shed 2 bases and J 0 bases; nucleotides not matched to a gene: 1.